Listed below are T cell receptor beta chains from one sample, sequenced in a study of human T cells and chemical hapten exposure. TCRdb re-analysed the RACE reads in MiXCR, keeping a single row per CDR3 protein. The sample carries some 83,000 distinct CDR3 sequences, about 10% recorded once. The sample was whole blood, taken in connection with sensitization to the hapten diphenylcyclopropenone (DPC). The receptors come from a woman in her 50s with alopecia areata. Some clones in this sample may be carry-over from other donors' samples. Both conserved end residues are part of each CDR3. Each record gives: J gene, clone size, V gene, D gene, CDR3 length, CDR3 protein, CDR3 DNA. A D gene is named only where the DNA matches it firmly. Clone size is given for some rows only: seen once, a few or many times, or a class if the clone is expanded.

j_call: TRBJ1-1
clone_size: many
v_call: TRBV6-2/TRBV6-3
d_call: NA
cdr3_length: 13
cdr3_aa: CASSYSGATEAFF
cdr3_nt: TGTGCCAGCAGTTATTCAGGGGCCACTGAAGCTTTCTTT

j_call: TRBJ2-1
clone_size: NA
v_call: TRBV4-2
d_call: TRBD2
cdr3_length: 16
cdr3_aa: CASSPDGLAGSNEQFF
cdr3_nt: TGTGCCAGCAGCCCGGACGGGCTAGCGGGGAGCAATGAGCAGTTCTTC

j_call: TRBJ2-5
clone_size: NA
v_call: TRBV28
d_call: NA
cdr3_length: 13
cdr3_aa: CASSLFGGETQYF
cdr3_nt: TGTGCCAGCAGTTTATTTGGGGGAGAGACCCAGTACTTC

j_call: TRBJ1-1
clone_size: many
v_call: TRBV12-3/TRBV12-4
d_call: NA
cdr3_length: 14
cdr3_aa: CASSSHWGNTEAFF
cdr3_nt: TGTGCCAGCAGTTCCCATTGGGGGAACACTGAAGCTTTCTTT

j_call: TRBJ2-7
clone_size: few
v_call: TRBV10-1
d_call: NA
cdr3_length: 14
cdr3_aa: CASSESGRSYEQYF
cdr3_nt: TGCGCCAGCAGTGAGTCGGGCCGATCCTACGAGCAGTACTTC

j_call: TRBJ1-1
clone_size: NA
v_call: TRBV7-7
d_call: NA
cdr3_length: 13
cdr3_aa: CASSQTGNTEAFF
cdr3_nt: TGTGCCAGCAGCCAGACAGGGAACACTGAAGCTTTCTTT

j_call: TRBJ2-3
clone_size: many
v_call: TRBV4-3
d_call: TRBD2
cdr3_length: 17
cdr3_aa: CASSQEVTSGSTDTQYF
cdr3_nt: TGCGCCAGCAGCCAAGAAGTCACTAGCGGTAGCACAGATACGCAGTATTTT

j_call: TRBJ2-5
clone_size: NA
v_call: TRBV5-1
d_call: TRBD1
cdr3_length: 14
cdr3_aa: CASSLEQGVGTQYF
cdr3_nt: TGCGCCAGCAGCTTGGAACAGGGGGTGGGGACCCAGTACTTC

j_call: TRBJ2-1
clone_size: many
v_call: TRBV12-3/TRBV12-4
d_call: NA
cdr3_length: 16
cdr3_aa: CASGKTGPSSYNEQFF
cdr3_nt: TGTGCCAGCGGGAAGACGGGACCCAGCTCCTACAATGAGCAGTTCTTC

j_call: TRBJ2-5
clone_size: NA
v_call: TRBV29-1
d_call: TRBD2
cdr3_length: 16
cdr3_aa: CSVGPAGERGGWSQYF
cdr3_nt: TGCAGCGTTGGCCCCGCGGGGGAGCGGGGTGGTTGGTCCCAGTACTTC

j_call: TRBJ1-6
clone_size: NA
v_call: TRBV5-4
d_call: TRBD1
cdr3_length: 13
cdr3_aa: CASSPGQTSPLHF
cdr3_nt: TGTGCCAGCAGCCCGGGACAGACTTCACCCCTCCACTTT

j_call: TRBJ2-2
clone_size: NA
v_call: TRBV28
d_call: NA
cdr3_length: 13
cdr3_aa: CASSTRLAGELFF
cdr3_nt: TGTGCCAGCAGTACCAGACTCGCCGGGGAGCTGTTTTTT

j_call: TRBJ1-3
clone_size: NA
v_call: TRBV6-4
d_call: NA
cdr3_length: 22
cdr3_aa: CASSKTSATRTGPAFSGNTIYF
cdr3_nt: TGTGCCAGCAGCAAAACTTCAGCGACACGTACGGGACCGGCATTCTCTGGAAACACCATATATTTT

j_call: TRBJ2-2
clone_size: few
v_call: TRBV7-6
d_call: NA
cdr3_length: 14
cdr3_aa: CASSLTPLGGELFF
cdr3_nt: TGTGCCAGCAGCTTAACTCCCCTGGGCGGGGAGCTGTTTTTT

j_call: TRBJ1-2
clone_size: NA
v_call: TRBV9
d_call: NA
cdr3_length: 14
cdr3_aa: CASSPEGGASGYTF
cdr3_nt: TGTGCCAGCAGCCCCGAGGGGGGCGCGAGTGGCTACACCTTC